This TCR beta chain was documented in a study of OX40 agonist ivuxolimab in advanced cancers. Turning to the study itself: Antecedent anti-PD-1, anti-PD-L1 or anti-CTLA-4 therapy was permissible, with roughly 36% having received some. Study-wide findings and caveats: Clonal expansion in partial responders at 0.1-3.0 mg/kg ranked among the lowest. Some nonresponders also had low normalized T-cell clonal expansion.

Sequencing used immunoSEQ multiplex PCR; TCRdb keeps in-frame clones, though not all of them. The repertoire consists of approximately 66,000 clones, with approximately 89% occurring once and the leading ten covering 0.45% to 0.65%. As to this clone: Its antigen is currently unknown.

V was cut by 6 bases and J by 3 bases, with 14 bases left in between. CDR1 is MGHDK and CDR2 is SYGVNS in the germline V gene. This CDR3 region has 14 residues. A history of autoimmune disease or systemic immunosuppression excluded patients. The V and J genes are TRBV25-1 and TRBJ2-5; tentatively, D is TRBD2 (5 bases). The source of this sequence is an adult with an advanced solid tumor such as melanoma, head and neck, liver or kidney cancer. The material was CD4+ or CD8+ T cells sorted from blood, obtained in a trial of the OX40 agonist ivuxolimab. The CDR3 spells CASSVREHEETQYF. As DNA, the CDR3 is TGTGCCAGCAGCGTTAGGGAGCACGAAGAGACCCAGTACTTC.